This T cell receptor (beta chain) was captured by sequencing in a study of control samples from healthy donors and cancer patients (TCRdb year 2020). The CDR3 runs 16 residues from the cysteine to the phenylalanine. Only the CDR3 portion is preserved as DNA: 48 bases, with reading frame beginning at the first base. Taken from the germline V gene (reference sequence), the CDR1 and CDR2 loops are MNHEY and SMNVEV. V is cut back by 5 bases and J by 4 bases, with 12 bases in the junction unmatched. A remark on this clone: The antigen it recognizes is unknown. The record has no base qualities; no much larger clone is one base away.

The library came from the immunoSEQ multiplex PCR assay. TCRdb took over this immuneACCESS table, retaining in-frame rearrangements with V and J assigned. Such tables are incomplete; in checked studies, under half of the missing clones stem from an unresolved V gene, and the remainder is unexplained. For this sample the table gives more than 100,000 clones, of which around 92% were detected only once. The ten largest clones take up over 6.5% of the sample. The sequencing sample was made of PBMCs. The V gene is TRBV27 and the J gene is TRBJ1-2; 8 of the junction bases match TRBD1. The sequence came from a man between 45 and 60 years old with head and neck cancer. The CDR3 amino acid sequence is: CASSNPRQGPPYGYTF. At the DNA level, the sequence is TGTGCCAGCAGTAACCCTAGACAGGGGCCCCCCTATGGCTACACCTTC.